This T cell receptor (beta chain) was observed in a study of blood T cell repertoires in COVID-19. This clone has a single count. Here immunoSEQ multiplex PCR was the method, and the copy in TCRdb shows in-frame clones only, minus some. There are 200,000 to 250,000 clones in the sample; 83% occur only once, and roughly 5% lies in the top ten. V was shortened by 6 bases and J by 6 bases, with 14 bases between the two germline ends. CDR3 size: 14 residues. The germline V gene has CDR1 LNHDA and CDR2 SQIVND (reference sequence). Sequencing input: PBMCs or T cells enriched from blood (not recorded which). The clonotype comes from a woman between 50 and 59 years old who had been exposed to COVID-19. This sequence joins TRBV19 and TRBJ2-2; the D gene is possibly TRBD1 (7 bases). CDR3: CASRPGGMSGELFF. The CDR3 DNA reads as TGTGCCAGTAGGCCAGGGGGGATGTCCGGGGAGCTGTTTTTT.